These 32 T cell receptor beta chains were sequenced from one sample in a study of cytomegalovirus exposure and HLA in healthy donors. PCR amplification relied on 60 Vbeta primers (plus 13 Jbeta primers). Generated by immunoSEQ multiplex PCR, the TCRdb table keeps only in-frame clones and is missing some. The table includes roughly 200,000 clones, 65% to 90% detected once. Source material: PBMCs. The receptors shown here come from a woman aged 45-65 years in good health and CMV-seronegative.

V is TRBV18 and J is TRBJ1-1, with D maybe TRBD1 (5 bases). From germline, CDR1 is KGHSH and CDR2 LQKENI. With 3 bases removed from V and 3 bases from J, the gap between germline ends came to 11 bases. The CDR3 loop spans 14 amino acids. CDR3 in amino acids: CASSPEGYDTEAFF. The DNA for the CDR3 is TGTGCCAGCTCACCGGAGGGGTACGACACTGAAGCTTTCTTT.

This chain joins TRBV5-8 and TRBJ2-1; D unclear. The CDR3 totals 11 residues. From germline, CDR1 is SGHTS and CDR2 YDEGEE. V dropped 2 bases and J dropped 8 bases, with 5 bases sitting between them. The CDR3 nucleotides read TGTGCCAGCAGCTTTCTCCATGAGCAGTTCTTC. This sequence encodes CASSFLHEQFF.

The chain is built from TRBV5-1 and TRBJ2-7; 8 nucleotides line up with TRBD2. The CDR3 contains 14 residues. V shed 5 bases, J shed 7 bases, and the junction held 11 bases outside the gene matches. Germline lookup yields CDR1 SGHRS and CDR2 YFSETQ. CDR3 nucleotides: TGCGCCAGCAGAGGGGCGGGAGGCCGGGGGGAGCAGTACTTC. This codes for CASRGAGGRGEQYF.

The V and J genes are TRBV7-8 and TRBJ2-2, with D hard to call. The CDR3 runs to 14 residues. Germline V gives CDR1 SGHVS, CDR2 FQNEAQ. V lost 0 bases to trimming and J lost 6 bases, with 8 bases between them. The CDR3 bases are TGTGCCAGCAGCTTAGCCTTCCGGGCCGGGGAGCTGTTTTTT. Translating it yields CASSLAFRAGELFF.

V usage is TRBV29-1 and J usage is TRBJ1-1; maybe TRBD1 (5 bases). The CDR3 totals 13 residues. Trimming stripped 8 bases from V and 3 bases from J, with 16 bases between. Germline values: CDR1 SQVTM, CDR2 ANQGSEA. The CDR3 is CSPWGGEDTEAFF. The CDR3 DNA follows: TGCAGCCCCTGGGGGGGAGAGGACACTGAAGCTTTCTTT.

The chain is built from TRBV4-3 and TRBJ2-7; TRBD1 agrees at 10 bases. The CDR3 consists of 13 residues. Germline trimming cut 4 bases from V and 5 bases from J; bases unmatched to any gene: 2. In germline, CDR1 is LGHNA, CDR2 YSLEER. For the CDR3, the DNA is TGCGCCAGCAGCCCCGGGACAGGGGACGAGCAGTACTTC. Translating gives CASSPGTGDEQYF.

In this sample, this clone turned up a few times. For the CDR3, the DNA is TGTGCCAGCAGTTTATCGGGACAGGGGGGGAATGAGCAGTTCTTC. Translation gives CASSLSGQGGNEQFF. The V and J genes are TRBV28 and TRBJ2-1, with 11 bases lining up with TRBD1. After removal of 1 base from V and 7 bases from J, the junction contained 3 bases not matched to a gene. This CDR3 comprises 15 residues. The germline gives CDR1 MDHEN, CDR2 SYDVKM.

The J gene is TRBJ1-1, the V gene TRBV27; TRBD1 might be the D (5 bases). The CDR3 runs to 13 residues. CDR1 is MNHEY, CDR2 SMNVEV, per germline (reference sequence). The germline V and J ends were trimmed by 4 bases and 2 bases, with 8 bases remaining between them. The CDR3 sequence: CASSWGVNTEAFF. CDR3 bases: TGTGCCAGCAGTTGGGGCGTTAACACTGAAGCTTTCTTT.

The chain is built from TRBV7-9 and TRBJ2-2, with D perhaps matching TRBD2 (5 bases). The CDR3 is 16 amino acids. With 5 bases removed from V and 0 bases from J, the gap between germline ends came to 13 bases. Looked up from germline, CDR1 is SEHNR and CDR2 is FQNEAQ (reference sequence). For the CDR3, the DNA is TGTGCCAGCAGCCCCCTGGGAGCCTCGAACACCGGGGAGCTGTTTTTT. This translates into CASSPLGASNTGELFF.

The sample holds one count of this clone. The V and J genes are TRBV18 and TRBJ1-5, with 10 bases fitting TRBD1. The germline V gene encodes CDR1 KGHSH and CDR2 LQKENI. This CDR3 spans 15 amino acids. V was clipped by 4 bases and J by 5 bases; unmatched bases: 5. The DNA for the CDR3 is TGTGCCAGCTCACGGGACAGGGGAGGGGATCAGCCCCAGCATTTT. Its translation: CASSRDRGGDQPQHF.

The chain combines TRBV5-8 with TRBJ2-1, with a possible D match to TRBD2 (6 bases). CDR1 is SGHTS, CDR2 YDEGEE, per germline. The ends were cut back, 0 bases at V and 7 bases at J, with 14 bases in the middle. The CDR3 contains 15 residues. CDR3 protein: CASSLVIAGQNEQFF. In DNA, the CDR3 is TGTGCCAGCAGCTTGGTGATTGCGGGGCAAAATGAGCAGTTCTTC.

V is TRBV6-1 and J is TRBJ2-1; 10 positions match TRBD2. Germline loops: CDR1 MNHNS, CDR2 SASEGT. Unmatched junction bases numbered 3, after V lost 1 base and J lost 3 bases. This CDR3 is built from 16 residues. The CDR3 here is CASSEGTSGFYNEQFF. The CDR3, as DNA: TGTGCCAGCAGTGAAGGGACTAGCGGCTTCTACAATGAGCAGTTCTTC.

V is TRBV29-1 and J is TRBJ2-5; 9 positions match TRBD2. V trimming: 6 bases; J trimming: 3 bases; junction bases outside the gene matches: 5. This CDR3 has 13 amino acids. Germline-derived CDR1 and CDR2 are SQVTM and ANQGSEA. CDR3 protein: CSVTGLAKETQYF. In DNA, the CDR3 is TGCAGCGTAACGGGACTAGCCAAAGAGACCCAGTACTTC.

V is TRBV27 and J is TRBJ2-7, with unresolved D. CDR1 and CDR2 (germline): MNHEY, SMNVEV (reference sequence). The CDR3 is 13 amino acids. V was clipped by 5 bases and J by 3 bases, with 11 bases between them. The CDR3, as DNA: TGTGCCAGCAGTACGAGGAGAAGCTACGAGCAGTACTTC. Its translation: CASSTRRSYEQYF.

This chain connects TRBV27 to TRBJ2-2, with 7 bases aligning to TRBD2. This CDR3 is 14 amino acids long. J gave up 7 bases and V 7 bases, and 9 bases lay outside the gene matches. CDR1 and CDR2 from the germline V gene are MNHEY and SMNVEV (reference sequence). The CDR3 DNA sequence: TGTGCCAGCACAAAGCGGGGTCCGGGCGGGGAGCTGTTTTTT. It codes for CASTKRGPGGELFF.

The rearrangement joins TRBV7-2 to TRBJ2-7, with TRBD2 as a possible D gene (5 bases). With 5 bases removed from V and 6 bases from J, the gap between germline ends came to 17 bases. The CDR3 spans 14 residues. Germline CDR1 reads SGHTA; CDR2 reads FQGNSA. CDR3 coding DNA: TGTGCCAGCAGCCAACGCGAGAAACTAGGCGAGCAGTACTTC. Translated: CASSQREKLGEQYF.

This chain uses TRBV14 with TRBJ2-1; 7 positions match TRBD1. Germline V gene lookup returns CDR1 SGHDN and CDR2 FVKESK. V trimming: 3 bases; J trimming: 0 bases; junction bases outside the gene matches: 14. This CDR3 region has 19 residues. The CDR3 loop reads CASSHDRTGLGSSYNEQFF. As DNA, the CDR3 is TGTGCCAGCAGCCATGACAGGACAGGATTAGGGAGCTCCTACAATGAGCAGTTCTTC.

DNA of the CDR3: TGCGCCAGCAGCTCGCTCGACAGCCGCAAAAACATTCAGTACTTC. It translates to CASSSLDSRKNIQYF. The chain employs TRBV5-1 and TRBJ2-4; perhaps TRBD1 as D (5 bases). Deletions cut 3 bases from V and 3 bases from J, with 13 bases between. The germline gives CDR1 SGHRS, CDR2 YFSETQ. This CDR3 has 15 amino acids.

The chain links TRBV5-4 to TRBJ2-7; TRBD2 might be the D (8 bases). V shed 4 bases and J shed 2 bases, with 16 bases lying between them. CDR3 length: 15 residues. The germline V gene has CDR1 SGHNT and CDR2 YYREEE (reference sequence). The CDR3 bases are TGTGCCAGCAGCCCCCGGGGGGGACAGACCTACGAGCAGTACTTC. Amino acids: CASSPRGGQTYEQYF.

The rearrangement joins TRBV6-5 to TRBJ1-6; 11 bases map to TRBD1. Germline V gene data show CDR1 as MNHEY and CDR2 as SVGAGI. This CDR3 contains 16 residues. After removal of 4 bases from V and 6 bases from J, the junction contained 5 bases not matched to a gene. CDR3 residues: CASSFGQGASNSPLHF. The CDR3 bases are TGTGCCAGCAGTTTCGGACAGGGGGCATCTAATTCACCCCTCCACTTT.

Details on this clone: One end of the junction varies from germline; a read error may be responsible. The chain combines TRBV7-9 with TRBJ1-2, with D possibly being TRBD1 (5 bases). The CDR3 covers 13 residues. The germline CDR1 and CDR2 sequences are SEHNR and FQNEAQ (reference sequence). CDR3 DNA sequence: TGTTCCAGCAGCTTCCCAGGGCCCTATGGCTACACCTTC. It yields the protein CSSSFPGPYGYTF.

The rearrangement uses TRBV7-8 and TRBJ2-1; TRBD2 matches at 12 bases. There are 16 residues in the CDR3. Germline trimming cut 5 bases from V and 8 bases from J; bases unmatched to any gene: 10. Germline values: CDR1 SGHVS, CDR2 FQNEAQ. DNA of the CDR3: TGTGCCAGCAGCCCCCAGACTAGCGGGAGATTTGATGAGCAGTTCTTC. It codes for CASSPQTSGRFDEQFF. Full variable domain (rest looked up from reference TRBV7-8 and TRBJ2-1): GAGVSQSPRYKVAKRGQDVALRCDPISGHVSLFWYQQALGQGPEFLTYFQNEAQLDKSGLPSDRFFAERPEGSVSTLKIQRTQQEDSAVYLCASSPQTSGRFDEQFFGPGTRLTVL.

The rearrangement links TRBV5-1 to TRBJ1-1, with D possibly being TRBD1 (6 bases). Germline CDR1 is SGHRS and CDR2 is YFSETQ. V lost 0 bases to trimming and J lost 5 bases, with 11 bases between them. The CDR3 length is 14 residues. CDR3 region: CASSLEFRGTEAFF. In DNA, the CDR3 is TGCGCCAGCAGCTTGGAATTTAGGGGGACTGAAGCTTTCTTT.

V is TRBV27 and J is TRBJ2-3; 8 nucleotides align to TRBD1. The junction had 14 bases not matched to a gene; V was cut back by 7 bases and J by 8 bases. The CDR3 has 15 amino acids. Germline V gene sequence: CDR1 MNHEY, CDR2 SMNVEV (reference sequence). CDR3: CASNPGQGSPITQYF. In DNA, the CDR3 is TGTGCCAGCAACCCCGGACAGGGTAGCCCCATTACGCAGTATTTT.

The CDR3 DNA follows: TGTGCCAGCAGCCAAGTCGGTGATAGCGGGGGGAATACGCAGTATTTT. Its translation is CASSQVGDSGGNTQYF. The chain carries TRBV4-2 and TRBJ2-3, with TRBD2 matching 10 bases. Trimming took 1 base from V and 7 from J; bases not matched to a gene: 8. Germline assignment: CDR1 LGHNA and CDR2 YNFKEQ. The CDR3 is 16 amino acids.

Concerning this clone: The sample holds other DNA sequences that translate to the same CDR3. The CDR3 coding sequence is TGTGCCAGCAGCGTAGGCCTAGCGTACGAGCAGTACTTC. This codes for CASSVGLAYEQYF. The chain has TRBV9 and TRBJ2-7, with D perhaps TRBD2 (6 bases). This CDR3 contains 13 residues. CDR1 and CDR2 from the germline V gene are SGDLS and YYNGEE. Trimming removed 0 bases at V and 4 bases at J, with 8 bases between.

The gene calls are TRBV18 and TRBJ1-2; D ambiguous. The CDR3 covers 13 residues. V shed 3 bases and J shed 5 bases, with 10 bases lying between them. The germline V gene has CDR1 KGHSH and CDR2 LQKENI. The CDR3 loop is CASSPGVSYGYTF. As DNA, the CDR3 is TGTGCCAGCTCACCCGGGGTTTCTTATGGCTACACCTTC.

The rearrangement joins TRBV20-1 to TRBJ2-1; no definite D call. CDR1 is DFQATT and CDR2 is SNEGSKA in the germline V gene (reference sequence). The CDR3 totals 11 residues. V dropped 6 bases and J dropped 4 bases, with 7 bases sitting between them. The CDR3 DNA reads TGCAGTGCGTATGAGTACAATGAGCAGTTCTTC. This codes for CSAYEYNEQFF.

The V and J genes are TRBV6-1 and TRBJ2-5; D unclear. The CDR3 has 11 amino acids. The germline CDR1 and CDR2 sequences are MNHNS and SASEGT. V lost 2 bases, J lost 11 bases, and 9 bases lay in between. The CDR3 spells CASSEHGWQYF. The CDR3 nucleotides are TGTGCCAGCAGTGAACACGGGTGGCAGTACTTC.

V usage is TRBV10-3 and J usage is TRBJ2-7; D is undetermined. V was pared by 4 bases and J by 4 bases, with 5 bases between. From germline, CDR1 is ENHRY and CDR2 SYGVKD. The CDR3 contains 11 residues. The CDR3 DNA reads as TGTGCCATCAGTGCGGGTTACGAGCAGTACTTC. This codes for CAISAGYEQYF.

The V gene is TRBV27, the J gene TRBJ2-7; D is possibly TRBD1 (6 bases). Germline lookup yields CDR1 MNHEY and CDR2 SMNVEV (reference sequence). Trimming removed 5 bases from V and 0 bases from J, with 17 bases in between. There are 16 residues in the CDR3. CDR3 bases: TGTGCCAGCAGTAAATTTGGGGGCTTTCCCTCCTACGAGCAGTACTTC. Its protein is CASSKFGGFPSYEQYF.

The chain carries TRBV18 and TRBJ1-2; D uncertain. The V gene lost 4 bases and the J gene lost 4 bases, with 13 bases spanning the gap. Germline V gene lookup returns CDR1 KGHSH and CDR2 LQKENI. The length of the CDR3 is 14 residues. CDR3 protein: CASSRTDNGYGYTF. CDR3 bases: TGTGCCAGCTCACGCACAGACAATGGCTATGGCTACACCTTC. Together with reference TRBV18 and TRBJ1-2, the CDR3 gives the full variable domain: NAGVMQNPRHLVRRRGQEARLRCSPMKGHSHVYWYRQLPEEGLKFMVYLQKENIIDESGMPKERFSAEFPKEGPSILRIQQVVRGDSAAYFCASSRTDNGYGYTFGSGTRLTVV.